These T cell receptor beta chains were read from a single sample in a study of CD8+CD57+ T cells in acquired aplastic anemia. TCRdb re-called the reads through MiXCR, storing one row per CDR3 protein. Seen here are around 140,000 distinct CDR3 sequences, 35% to 50% observed once, and the top ten hold under 9%. Sequencing was done on a sample of sorted CD4+, CD8+, or CD8+CD57+ T cells (not recorded which) from PBMCs. The receptors originated from a human donor in good health, serving as a control. CDR3s include the opening cysteine and the closing phenylalanine or tryptophan. D genes are given only for firm matches. Size is stated for part of the rows, as once, few or many counts, or as a class when the clone is expanded.

cdr3_aa	cdr3_nt	clone_size	v_call	j_call	d_call
CASSLDGATGEASF	TGTGCCAGCAGCTTAGATGGGGCTACAGGGGAAGCTTCCTTT	.	TRBV5-4	TRBJ1-1	TRBD1
CASTQQETQYF	TGTGCCAGCACCCAGCAAGAGACCCAGTACTTC	.	TRBV2	TRBJ2-5	.
CASSLTPGKSDYNSPLHF	TGTGCCAGCAGCTTAACACCGGGGAAGTCAGACTATAATTCACCCCTCCACTTT	.	TRBV5-5	TRBJ1-6	.
CASGLSWDNEQFF	TGTGCCAGCGGATTGAGTTGGGACAATGAGCAGTTCTTC	many	TRBV7-9	TRBJ2-1	.
CASSLRRDYGYTF	TGCGCCAGCAGCCTCCGCCGAGACTATGGCTACACCTTC	many	TRBV5-1	TRBJ1-2	.
CASIPRVGGDTQYF	TGTGCCAGCATCCCCCGGGTGGGGGGAGATACGCAGTATTTT	many	TRBV6-2/TRBV6-3	TRBJ2-3	.
CASSPYTSGANVLTF	TGTGCCAGCAGCCCCTACACCTCTGGGGCCAACGTCCTGACTTTC	many	TRBV5-4	TRBJ2-6	.
CASRIGTGGEQYF	TGTGCCAGCAGAATCGGGACAGGGGGAGAGCAGTACTTC	many	TRBV12-3/TRBV12-4	TRBJ2-7	TRBD1
CASSPKSGSRSPLHF	TGTGCCAGCAGTCCCAAGAGTGGGAGCAGGTCACCCCTCCACTTT	many	TRBV6-1	TRBJ1-6	.
CASSSVTDTQYF	TGTGCCAGCAGCTCCGTCACAGATACGCAGTATTTT	few	TRBV6-2/TRBV6-3	TRBJ2-3	.
CSARDGDRPKRLQYF	TGCAGTGCTAGAGACGGGGACAGACCCAAGCGGTTGCAGTATTTT	many	TRBV20-1	TRBJ2-3	TRBD1
CASSQVAGVGYNEQFF	TGTGCCAGCAGCCAAGTAGCGGGAGTGGGGTACAATGAGCAGTTCTTC	.	TRBV4-2	TRBJ2-1	TRBD2
CSANLGASMVRFF	TGCAGTGCGAACCTTGGGGCTAGTATGGTTAGGTTCTTC	many	TRBV20-1	TRBJ2-1	.
CPTIQRRMPYEQYF	TGTCCCACCATACAACGCCGGATGCCCTACGAGCAGTACTTC	once	TRBV28	TRBJ2-7	.
CASTVRRGGNQPQHF	TGTGCCAGCACCGTACGCAGGGGGGGCAATCAGCCCCAGCATTTT	.	TRBV2	TRBJ1-5	TRBD1
CASSSDGLAGTDTQYF	TGCGCCAGCAGCTCTGACGGGCTAGCGGGGACAGATACGCAGTATTTT	many	TRBV5-1	TRBJ2-3	TRBD2
CASRSTGSAEAFF	TGTGCCAGCAGATCTACAGGGTCAGCTGAAGCTTTCTTT	once	TRBV2	TRBJ1-1	.
CASSYSRAAYEQYF	TGTGCCAGCAGTTACTCTAGGGCAGCCTACGAGCAGTACTTC	many	TRBV6-5	TRBJ2-7	.
CASRPRDRPLTF	TGTGCCAGCAGACCCCGGGACAGACCGCTGACTTTC	many	TRBV12-3/TRBV12-4	TRBJ2-6	TRBD1
CASSFDGTGPTEQYF	TGTGCCAGCAGTTTCGACGGGACAGGTCCTACCGAGCAGTACTTC	.	TRBV12-3/TRBV12-4	TRBJ2-7	TRBD1
CASSPDSWQGQPQHF	TGTGCCAGCTCACCTGACAGCTGGCAAGGACAGCCCCAGCATTTT	.	TRBV18	TRBJ1-5	.